This T cell receptor (beta chain) was recorded in a study of breast tumors, draining lymph nodes, adjacent tissues. Study-wide findings and caveats: That most tumor T cells come from lymph nodes remained unproven. Luminal-like breast cancer showed significantly greater tumor-nontumor repertoire similarity than basal-like breast cancer did. Tumors had less TCR diversity than lymph nodes, more than nontumor tissue. Findings are consistent with lymph node origin and intratumoral expansion of most tumor T cells.

Axillary draining lymph nodes of breast cancer patients supplied the node samples. Comments on this clonotype: Its specificity is not known.

TCRdb re-called the multiplex PCR reads with MiXCR, one entry per CDR3 protein. Of about 270,000 distinct CDR3 sequences detected, over 25% appear once; the ten largest clones hold around 1.1%. There are 12 residues in the CDR3. Germline V gene data show CDR1 as MNHEY and CDR2 as SMNVEV (reference sequence). V was shortened by 3 bases and J by 6 bases, with 5 bases between the two germline ends. This receptor was obtained from a female donor with breast cancer. Some clones in this sample may be carry-over from other donors' samples. V gene TRBV27 combines with J gene TRBJ2-2; D unresolved. Sequencing used axillary lymph node tissue. CDR3 coding DNA: TGTGCCAGCAGTTTTTATTCCGGGGAGCTGTTTTTT. Its translation: CASSFYSGELFF.